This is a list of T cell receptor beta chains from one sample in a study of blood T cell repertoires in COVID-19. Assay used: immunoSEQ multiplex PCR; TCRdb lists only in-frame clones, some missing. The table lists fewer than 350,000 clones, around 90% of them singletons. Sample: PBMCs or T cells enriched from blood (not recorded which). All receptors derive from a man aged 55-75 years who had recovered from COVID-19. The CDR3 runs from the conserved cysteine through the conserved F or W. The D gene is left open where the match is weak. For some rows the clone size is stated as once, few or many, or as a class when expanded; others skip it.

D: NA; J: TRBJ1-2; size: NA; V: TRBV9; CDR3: CASSPQEASGGYTF; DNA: TGTGCCAGCAGCCCCCAGGAGGCGTCTGGGGGCTACACCTTC
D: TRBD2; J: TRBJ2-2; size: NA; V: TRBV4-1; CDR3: CASSQDPTSGRADTGELFF; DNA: TGCGCCAGCAGCCAAGACCCGACTAGCGGGAGGGCCGACACCGGGGAGCTGTTTTTT
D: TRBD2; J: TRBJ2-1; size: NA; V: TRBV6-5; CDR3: CASSSTSGRYNEQFF; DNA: TGTGCCAGCAGCTCGACTAGCGGGAGATACAATGAGCAGTTCTTC
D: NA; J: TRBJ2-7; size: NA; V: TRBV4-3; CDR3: CASSHLISYEQYF; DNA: TGCGCCAGCAGCCATCTAATCTCCTACGAGCAGTACTTC
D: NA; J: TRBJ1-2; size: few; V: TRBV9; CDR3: CASSAADTNYGYTF; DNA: TGTGCCAGCAGCGCAGCAGACACCAACTATGGCTACACCTTC
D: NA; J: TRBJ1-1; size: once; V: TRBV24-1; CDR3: CATSRQGDEAFF; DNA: TGTGCCACCAGTCGGCAGGGCGACGAAGCTTTCTTT
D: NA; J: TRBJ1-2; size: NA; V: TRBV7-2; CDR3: CASSLVQGGNYGYTF; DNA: TGTGCCAGCAGCTTAGTCCAGGGAGGTAACTATGGCTACACCTTC
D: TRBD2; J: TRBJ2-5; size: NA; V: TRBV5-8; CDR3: CASSRETSGRAETQYF; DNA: TGTGCCAGCAGCCGAGAGACTAGCGGGAGGGCAGAGACCCAGTACTTC
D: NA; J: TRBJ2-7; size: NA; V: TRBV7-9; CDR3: CASSSAGVTVYEQYF; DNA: TGTGCCAGCAGCTCCGCAGGGGTTACAGTGTACGAGCAGTACTTC
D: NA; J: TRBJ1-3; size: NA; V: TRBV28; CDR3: CASSLPGIRRDTIYF; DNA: TGTGCCAGCAGTTTACCGGGAATTCGGCGAGACACCATATATTTT
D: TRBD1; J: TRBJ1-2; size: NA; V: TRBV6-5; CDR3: CASSYSGTGNYGYTF; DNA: TGTGCCAGCAGTTACTCCGGGACAGGGAACTATGGCTACACCTTC
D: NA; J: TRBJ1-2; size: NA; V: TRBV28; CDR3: CASSSRGGIKGYTF; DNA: TGTGCCAGCAGCTCCCGCGGCGGGATAAAGGGCTACACCTTC
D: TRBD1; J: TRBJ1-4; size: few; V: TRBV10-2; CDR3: CASSAPGQGDEKLFF; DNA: TGCGCCAGCAGTGCTCCGGGACAGGGGGATGAAAAACTGTTTTTT
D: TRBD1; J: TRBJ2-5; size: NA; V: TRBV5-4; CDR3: CASRETGGGWETQYF; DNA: TGTGCCAGCAGAGAGACAGGGGGCGGGTGGGAGACCCAGTACTTC
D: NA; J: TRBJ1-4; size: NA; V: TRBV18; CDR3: CASSPRGTINEKLFF; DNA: TGTGCCAGCTCACCTAGAGGGACAATTAATGAAAAACTGTTTTTT
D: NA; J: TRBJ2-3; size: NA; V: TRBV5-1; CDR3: CASSSATNRGDTQYF; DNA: TGCGCCAGCAGCTCGGCCACGAATAGGGGGGATACGCAGTATTTT
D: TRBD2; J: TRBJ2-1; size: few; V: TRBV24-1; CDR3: CATSRPGLDNEQFF; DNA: TGTGCCACCAGTCGACCGGGACTAGACAATGAGCAGTTCTTC
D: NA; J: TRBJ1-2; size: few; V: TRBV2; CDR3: CASSEEVGDYGYTF; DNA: TGTGCCAGCAGTGAAGAGGTAGGGGACTATGGCTACACCTTC
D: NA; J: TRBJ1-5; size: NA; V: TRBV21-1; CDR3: CASSRSRDRAFNQPQHF; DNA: TGTGCCAGCAGCAGAAGCCGGGACAGGGCTTTCAATCAGCCCCAGCATTTT